This T cell receptor (beta chain) was retrieved from a study of cytomegalovirus exposure and HLA in healthy donors. Study-wide points: Some V segments, including TRBV6-2 and TRBV6-3, were excluded as indistinguishable. Later on, a genetic analysis was performed. It linked a missense variant in DCLRE1C with V- and J-gene trimming of TCR beta.

The PCR contained 60 Vbeta and 13 Jbeta primers. Repertoires were generated with immunoSEQ multiplex PCR, while TCRdb's copy carries only in-frame clones and drops some. The repertoire includes about 110,000 clones, less than 70% of them detected once, and 5.4% sits in the top ten. There are a few counts of this clone. Its target is not known. The CDR3 covers 13 residues. V lost 7 bases, J lost 3 bases, and 4 bases stayed unmatched. Per germline, CDR1 SNHLY and CDR2 FYNNEI. The clonotype was recovered from a woman between 65 and 79 years old in good health and CMV-seropositive. V gene TRBV2 combines with J gene TRBJ1-1; the match to TRBD1 covers 8 bases. The sample was PBMCs. DNA of the CDR3: TGTGCCAGCACCCCGGACAGGGACACTGAAGCTTTCTTT. It is translated as CASTPDRDTEAFF.